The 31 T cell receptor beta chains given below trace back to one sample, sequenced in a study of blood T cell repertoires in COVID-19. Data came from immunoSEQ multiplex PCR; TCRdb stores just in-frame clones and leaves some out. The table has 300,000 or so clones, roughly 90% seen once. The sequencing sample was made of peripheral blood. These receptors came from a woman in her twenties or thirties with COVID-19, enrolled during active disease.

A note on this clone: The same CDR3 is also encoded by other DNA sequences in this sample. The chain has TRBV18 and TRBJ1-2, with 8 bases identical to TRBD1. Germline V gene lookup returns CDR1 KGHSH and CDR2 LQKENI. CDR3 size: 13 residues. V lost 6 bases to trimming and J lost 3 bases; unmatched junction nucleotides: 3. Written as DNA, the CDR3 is TGTGCCAGCTCCCCGGACAGGGACTATGGCTACACCTTC. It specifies CASSPDRDYGYTF.

The CDR3: CASSLAQGLNNEQFF. CDR3 bases: TGTGCCAGCAGCTTAGCCCAGGGACTAAACAATGAGCAGTTCTTC. The J gene is TRBJ2-1, the V gene TRBV7-8; the match to TRBD2 covers 7 bases. Looked up from germline, CDR1 is SGHVS and CDR2 is FQNEAQ. V lost 0 bases, J lost 5 bases, and 4 bases stayed unmatched. The CDR3 runs 15 residues.

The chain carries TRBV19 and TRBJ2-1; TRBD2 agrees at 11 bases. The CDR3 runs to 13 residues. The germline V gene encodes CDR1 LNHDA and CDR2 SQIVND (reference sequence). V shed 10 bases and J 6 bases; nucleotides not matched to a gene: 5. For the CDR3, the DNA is TGTGCCATAGGCACTAGCGGGAGCAATGAGCAGTTCTTC. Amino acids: CAIGTSGSNEQFF.

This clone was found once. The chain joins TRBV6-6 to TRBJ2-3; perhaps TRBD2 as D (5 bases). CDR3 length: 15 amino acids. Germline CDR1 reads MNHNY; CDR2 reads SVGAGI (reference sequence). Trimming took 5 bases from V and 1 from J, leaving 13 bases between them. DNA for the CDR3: TGTGCCAGCAGTAAGAGGGTGGAAGGCACAGATACGCAGTATTTT. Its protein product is CASSKRVEGTDTQYF.

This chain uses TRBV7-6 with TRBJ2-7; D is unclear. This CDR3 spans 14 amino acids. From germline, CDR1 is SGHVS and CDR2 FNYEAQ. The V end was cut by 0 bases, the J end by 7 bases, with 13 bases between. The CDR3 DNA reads TGTGCCAGCAGCTTAGCGGCGGATGTTCAAGAGCAGTACTTC. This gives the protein CASSLAADVQEQYF.

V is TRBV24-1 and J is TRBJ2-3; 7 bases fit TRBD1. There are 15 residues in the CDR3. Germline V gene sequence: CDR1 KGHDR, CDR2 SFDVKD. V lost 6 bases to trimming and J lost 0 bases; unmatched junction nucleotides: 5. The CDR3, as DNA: TGTGCCACCAGTAGGGACAGCACTAGCACAGATACGCAGTATTTT. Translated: CATSRDSTSTDTQYF.

Here the CDR3 DNA reads TGTGCCAGCAGCCAAGAACGTGCCAGCCTAGGCCCCACTGAAGCTTTCTTT. Its translation is CASSQERASLGPTEAFF. The chain recombines TRBV4-2 with TRBJ1-1, with D unresolved. Deletions cut 0 bases from V and 4 bases from J, with 18 bases between. The CDR3 has 17 amino acids. In germline, CDR1 is LGHNA, CDR2 YNFKEQ.

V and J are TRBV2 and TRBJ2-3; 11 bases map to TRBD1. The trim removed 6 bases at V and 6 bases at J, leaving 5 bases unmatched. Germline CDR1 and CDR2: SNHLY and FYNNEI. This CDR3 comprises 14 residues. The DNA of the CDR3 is TGTGCCAGCAGACCGGACAGGGGGCTCGATACGCAGTATTTT. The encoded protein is CASRPDRGLDTQYF.

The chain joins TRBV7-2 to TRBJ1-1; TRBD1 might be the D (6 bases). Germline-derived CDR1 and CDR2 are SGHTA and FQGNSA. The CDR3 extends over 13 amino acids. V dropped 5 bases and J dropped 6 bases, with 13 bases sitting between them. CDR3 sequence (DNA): TGTGCCAGCAGCCGAACAGGGTTTGCTGAAGCTTTCTTT. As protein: CASSRTGFAEAFF.

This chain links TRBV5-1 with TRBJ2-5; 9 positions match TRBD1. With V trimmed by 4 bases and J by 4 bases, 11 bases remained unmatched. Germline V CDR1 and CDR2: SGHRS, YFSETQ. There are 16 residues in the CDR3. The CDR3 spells CASSTTPGQGGETQYF. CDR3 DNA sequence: TGCGCCAGCAGCACAACCCCGGGACAGGGTGGAGAGACCCAGTACTTC. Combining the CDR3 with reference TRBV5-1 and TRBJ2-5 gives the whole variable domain KAGVTQTPRYLIKTRGQQVTLSCSPISGHRSVSWYQQTPGQGLQFLFEYFSETQRNKGNFPGRFSGRQFSNSRSEMNVSTLELGDSALYLCASSTTPGQGGETQYFGPGTRLLVL.

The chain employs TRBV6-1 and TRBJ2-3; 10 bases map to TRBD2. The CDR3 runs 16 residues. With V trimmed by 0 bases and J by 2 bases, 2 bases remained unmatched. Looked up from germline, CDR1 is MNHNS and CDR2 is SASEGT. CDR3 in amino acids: CASSEASGGITDTQYF. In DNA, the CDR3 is TGTGCCAGCAGTGAAGCTAGCGGGGGGATCACAGATACGCAGTATTTT.

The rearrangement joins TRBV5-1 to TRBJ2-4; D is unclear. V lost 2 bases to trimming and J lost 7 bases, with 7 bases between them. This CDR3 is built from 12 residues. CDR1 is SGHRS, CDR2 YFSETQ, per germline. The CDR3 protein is CASSFSGNIQYF. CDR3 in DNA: TGCGCCAGCAGCTTTTCCGGGAACATTCAGTACTTC.

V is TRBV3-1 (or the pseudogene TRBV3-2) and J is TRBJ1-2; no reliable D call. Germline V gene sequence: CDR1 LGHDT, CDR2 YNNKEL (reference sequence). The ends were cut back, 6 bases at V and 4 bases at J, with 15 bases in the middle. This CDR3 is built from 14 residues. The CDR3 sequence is CASSPDSSPYGYTF. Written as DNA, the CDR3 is TGTGCCAGCAGTCCTGACTCTAGCCCCTATGGCTACACCTTC.

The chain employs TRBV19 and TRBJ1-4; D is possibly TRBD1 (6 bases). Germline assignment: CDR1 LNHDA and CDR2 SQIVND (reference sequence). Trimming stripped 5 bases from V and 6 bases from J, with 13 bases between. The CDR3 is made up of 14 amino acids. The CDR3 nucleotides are TGTGCCAGTAGTTCAACAAACAGGGATGAAAAACTGTTTTTT. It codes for CASSSTNRDEKLFF. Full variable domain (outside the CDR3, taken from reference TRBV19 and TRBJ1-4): DGGITQSPKYLFRKEGQNVTLSCEQNLNHDAMYWYRQDPGQGLRLIYYSQIVNDFQKGDIAEGYSVSREKKESFPLTVTSAQKNPTAFYLCASSSTNRDEKLFFGSGTQLSVL.

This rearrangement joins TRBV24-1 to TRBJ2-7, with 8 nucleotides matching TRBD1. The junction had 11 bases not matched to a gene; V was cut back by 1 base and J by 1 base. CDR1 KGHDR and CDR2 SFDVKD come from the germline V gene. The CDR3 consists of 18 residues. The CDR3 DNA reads TGTGCCACCAGTGATTTTGTCGCCGGGACAGGATTGTCCTACGAGCAGTACTTC. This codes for CATSDFVAGTGLSYEQYF.

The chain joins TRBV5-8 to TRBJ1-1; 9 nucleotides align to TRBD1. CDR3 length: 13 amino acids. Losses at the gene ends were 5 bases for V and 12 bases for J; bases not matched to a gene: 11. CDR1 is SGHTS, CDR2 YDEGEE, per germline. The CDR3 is CASRLPGQGSTFF. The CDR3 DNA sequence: TGTGCCAGCAGACTCCCGGGACAGGGATCAACTTTCTTT.

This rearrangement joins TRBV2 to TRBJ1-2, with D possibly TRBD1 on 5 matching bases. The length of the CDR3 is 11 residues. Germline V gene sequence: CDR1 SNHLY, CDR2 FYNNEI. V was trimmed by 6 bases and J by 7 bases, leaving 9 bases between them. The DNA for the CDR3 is TGTGCCAGCAGACAGGACACTGGCTACACCTTC. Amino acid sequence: CASRQDTGYTF.

DNA for the CDR3: TGTGCCAGTACCTCAGGGGGGTCTGGGGTCACCGGGGAGCTGTTTTTT. Protein: CASTSGGSGVTGELFF. The chain couples TRBV19 to TRBJ2-2, with D perhaps matching TRBD1 (7 bases). This CDR3 spans 16 amino acids. With 7 bases removed from V and 4 bases from J, the gap between germline ends came to 19 bases. Per the germline V gene, CDR1 is LNHDA and CDR2 is SQIVND (reference sequence).

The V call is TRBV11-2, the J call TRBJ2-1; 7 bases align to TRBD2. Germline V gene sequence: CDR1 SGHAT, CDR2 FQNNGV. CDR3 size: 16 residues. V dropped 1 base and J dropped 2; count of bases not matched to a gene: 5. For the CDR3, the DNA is TGTGCCAGCAGCTTAGTTACCAGCGGGACCTACAATGAGCAGTTCTTC. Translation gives CASSLVTSGTYNEQFF.

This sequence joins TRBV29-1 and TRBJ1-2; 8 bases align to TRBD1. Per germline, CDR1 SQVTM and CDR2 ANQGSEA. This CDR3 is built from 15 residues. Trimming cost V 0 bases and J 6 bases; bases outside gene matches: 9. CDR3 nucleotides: TGCAGCGTTGAAGAGGACAGGGAACCACACCATGGCTACACCTTC. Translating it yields CSVEEDREPHHGYTF. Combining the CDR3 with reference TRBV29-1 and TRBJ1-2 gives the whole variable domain SAVISQKPSRDICQRGTSLTIQCQVDSQVTMMFWYRQQPGQSLTLIATANQGSEATYESGFVIDKFPISRPNLTFSTLTVSNMSPEDSSIYLCSVEEDREPHHGYTFGSGTRLTVV.

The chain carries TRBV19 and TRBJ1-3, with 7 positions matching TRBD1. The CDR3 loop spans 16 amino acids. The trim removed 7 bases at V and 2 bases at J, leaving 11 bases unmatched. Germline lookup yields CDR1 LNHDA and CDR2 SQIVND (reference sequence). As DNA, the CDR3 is TGTGCCAGTAAATATTCGCGACAGGGAGCTGGAAACACCATATATTTT. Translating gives CASKYSRQGAGNTIYF.

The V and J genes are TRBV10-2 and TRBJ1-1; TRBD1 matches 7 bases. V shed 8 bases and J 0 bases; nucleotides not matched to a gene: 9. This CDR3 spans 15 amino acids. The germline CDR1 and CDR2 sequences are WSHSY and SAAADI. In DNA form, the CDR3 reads TGCGCCAGCGCGACTCCGACAGGGTTGAACACTGAAGCTTTCTTT. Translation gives CASATPTGLNTEAFF.

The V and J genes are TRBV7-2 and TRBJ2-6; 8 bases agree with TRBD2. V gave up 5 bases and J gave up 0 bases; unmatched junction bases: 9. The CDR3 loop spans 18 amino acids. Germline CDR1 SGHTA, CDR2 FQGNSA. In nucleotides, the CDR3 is TGTGCCAGCAGCCCCACGGGGGGGTCGGGCTCTGGGGCCAACGTCCTGACTTTC. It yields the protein CASSPTGGSGSGANVLTF.

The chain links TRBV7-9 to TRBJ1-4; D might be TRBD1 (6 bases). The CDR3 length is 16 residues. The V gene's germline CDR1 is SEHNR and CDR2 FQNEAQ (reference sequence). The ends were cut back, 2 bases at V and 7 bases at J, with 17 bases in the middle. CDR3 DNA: TGTGCCAGCAGCTTACGCCGTTCGACAGGTAGTGAAAAACTGTTTTTT. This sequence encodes CASSLRRSTGSEKLFF.

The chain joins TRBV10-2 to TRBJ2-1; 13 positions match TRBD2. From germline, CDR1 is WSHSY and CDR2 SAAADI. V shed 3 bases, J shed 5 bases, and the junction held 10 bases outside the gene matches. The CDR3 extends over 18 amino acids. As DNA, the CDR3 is TGCGCCAGCAGTGAATCCCACCCGGGACTAGCGGGAAACAATGAGCAGTTCTTC. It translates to CASSESHPGLAGNNEQFF.

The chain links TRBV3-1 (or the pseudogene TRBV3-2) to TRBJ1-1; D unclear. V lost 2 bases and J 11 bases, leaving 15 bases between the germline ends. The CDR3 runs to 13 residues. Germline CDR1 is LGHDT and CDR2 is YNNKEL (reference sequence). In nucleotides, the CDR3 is TGTGCCAGCAGCCAAACCGACAAGGCGGGCGCTTTCTTT. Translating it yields CASSQTDKAGAFF.

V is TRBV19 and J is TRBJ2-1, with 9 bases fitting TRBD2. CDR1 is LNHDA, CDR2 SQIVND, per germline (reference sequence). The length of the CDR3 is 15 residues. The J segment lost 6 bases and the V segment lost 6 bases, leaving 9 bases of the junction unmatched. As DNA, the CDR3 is TGTGCCAGTAGGGACTTTAGCGGGAGTTTCAATGAGCAGTTCTTC. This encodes CASRDFSGSFNEQFF.

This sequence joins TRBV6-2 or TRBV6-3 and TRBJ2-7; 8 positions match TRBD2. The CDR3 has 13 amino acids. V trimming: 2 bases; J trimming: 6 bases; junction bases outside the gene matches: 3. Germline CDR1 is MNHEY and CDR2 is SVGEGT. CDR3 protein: CASSYREGGEQYF. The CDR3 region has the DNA TGTGCCAGCAGTTACCGGGAGGGTGGCGAGCAGTACTTC.

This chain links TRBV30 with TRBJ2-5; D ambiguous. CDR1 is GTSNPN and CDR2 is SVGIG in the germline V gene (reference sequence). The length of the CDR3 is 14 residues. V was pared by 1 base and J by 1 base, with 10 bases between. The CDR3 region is CAWSEYPIQETQYF. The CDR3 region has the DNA TGTGCCTGGAGTGAGTACCCTATCCAAGAGACCCAGTACTTC.

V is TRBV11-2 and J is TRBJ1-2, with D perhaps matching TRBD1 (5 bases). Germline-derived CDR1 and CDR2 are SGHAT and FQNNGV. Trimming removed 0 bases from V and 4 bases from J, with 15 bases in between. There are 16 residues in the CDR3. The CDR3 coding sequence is TGTGCCAGCAGCTTAGAAGCAGGCGGGGGATTCTATGGCTACACCTTC. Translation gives CASSLEAGGGFYGYTF.

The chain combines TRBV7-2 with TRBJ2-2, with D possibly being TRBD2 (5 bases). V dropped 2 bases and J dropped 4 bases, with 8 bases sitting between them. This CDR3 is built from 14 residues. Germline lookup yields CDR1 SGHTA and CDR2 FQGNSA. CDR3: CASSLLEGTGELFF. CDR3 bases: TGTGCCAGCAGCTTACTAGAGGGCACCGGGGAGCTGTTTTTT. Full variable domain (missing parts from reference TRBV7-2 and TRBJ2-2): GAGVSQSPSNKVTEKGKDVELRCDPISGHTALYWYRQSLGQGLEFLIYFQGNSAPDKSGLPSDRFSAERTGGSVSTLTIQRTQQEDSAVYLCASSLLEGTGELFFGEGSRLTVL.